The source of this TCR beta chain is a study of CD8 T cells in Susac syndrome. Overall study results and limits: It was acknowledged in the study that its TCR sequencing and HLA analysis involved a relatively small number of individuals.

From germline, CDR1 is DFQATT and CDR2 SNEGSKA (reference sequence). V lost 5 bases to trimming and J lost 0 bases, with 7 bases between them. CDR3 length equals 13 residues. Blood CD8+ and CD4+ T cells underwent high-throughput TCR beta sequencing. Patients with Susac syndrome showed fulfilment of recently defined diagnostic criteria for definite or probable disease. RNA totalling roughly 0.45 to 1 ug underwent reverse transcription with random hexamers. TCRdb re-derived calls from the immunoSEQ multiplex PCR reads in MiXCR, one entry per CDR3 protein. This sample has about 240,000 distinct CDR3 sequences, with 90% to 96% found just once. Worth noting for this clonotype: Its specificity is not known.

This chain uses TRBV20-1 with TRBJ2-2; D uncertain. Sequencing input: CD4+ T cells from PBMCs. The source of this sequence is a human donor with Susac syndrome. Here the CDR3 DNA reads TGCAGTGCTCCCGGACCGAACACCGGGGAGCTGTTTTTT. Encoded protein: CSAPGPNTGELFF.